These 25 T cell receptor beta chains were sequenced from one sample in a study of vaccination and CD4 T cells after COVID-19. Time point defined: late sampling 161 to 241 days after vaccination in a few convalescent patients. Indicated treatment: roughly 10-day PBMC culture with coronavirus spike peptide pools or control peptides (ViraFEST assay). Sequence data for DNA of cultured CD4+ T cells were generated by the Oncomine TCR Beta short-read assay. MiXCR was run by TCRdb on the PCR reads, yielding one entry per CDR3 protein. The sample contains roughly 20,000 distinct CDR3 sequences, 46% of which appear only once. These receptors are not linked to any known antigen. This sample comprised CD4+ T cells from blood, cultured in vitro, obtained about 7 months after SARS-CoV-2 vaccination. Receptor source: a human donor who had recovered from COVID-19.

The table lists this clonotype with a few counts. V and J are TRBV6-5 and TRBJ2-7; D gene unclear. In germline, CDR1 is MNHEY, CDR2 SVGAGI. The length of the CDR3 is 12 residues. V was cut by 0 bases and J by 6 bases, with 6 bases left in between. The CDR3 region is CASSYSSSEQYF. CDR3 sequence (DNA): TGTGCCAGCAGTTACTCGAGTAGCGAGCAGTACTTC.

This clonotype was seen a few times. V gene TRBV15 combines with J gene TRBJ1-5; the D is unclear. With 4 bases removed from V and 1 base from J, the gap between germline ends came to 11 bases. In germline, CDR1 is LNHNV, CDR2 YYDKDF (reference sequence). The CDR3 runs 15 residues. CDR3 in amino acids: CATSTSGMSNQPQHF. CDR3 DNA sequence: TGTGCCACCAGCACGTCTGGTATGAGCAATCAGCCCCAGCATTTT.

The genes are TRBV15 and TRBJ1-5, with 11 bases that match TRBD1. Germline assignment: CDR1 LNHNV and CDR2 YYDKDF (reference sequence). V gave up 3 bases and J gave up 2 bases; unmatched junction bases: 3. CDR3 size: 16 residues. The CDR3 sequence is CATSSRTGGGNQPQHF. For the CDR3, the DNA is TGTGCCACCAGCAGCCGGACAGGGGGCGGCAATCAGCCCCAGCATTTT.

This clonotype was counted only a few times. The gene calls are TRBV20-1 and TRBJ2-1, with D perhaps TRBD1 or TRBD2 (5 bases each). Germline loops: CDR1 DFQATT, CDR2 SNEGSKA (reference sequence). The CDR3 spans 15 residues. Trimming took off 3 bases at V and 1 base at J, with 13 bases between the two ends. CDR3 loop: CSASGPWGSYNEQFF. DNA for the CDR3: TGCAGTGCTAGCGGACCTTGGGGGTCCTACAATGAGCAGTTCTTC.

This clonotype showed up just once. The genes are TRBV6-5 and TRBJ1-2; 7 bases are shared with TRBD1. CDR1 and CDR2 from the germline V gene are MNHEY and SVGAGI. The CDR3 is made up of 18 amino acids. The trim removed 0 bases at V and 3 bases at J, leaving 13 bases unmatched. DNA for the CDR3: TGTGCCAGCAGTTACTCGATGCCGGTCAGGGGGGTTGACTATGGCTACACCTTC. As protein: CASSYSMPVRGVDYGYTF.

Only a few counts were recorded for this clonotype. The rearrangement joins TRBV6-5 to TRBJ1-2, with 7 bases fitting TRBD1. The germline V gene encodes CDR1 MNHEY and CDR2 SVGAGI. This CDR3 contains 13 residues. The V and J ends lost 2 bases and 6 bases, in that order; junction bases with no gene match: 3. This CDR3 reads CASSYDRAHGYTF. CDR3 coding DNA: TGTGCCAGCAGTTACGACAGGGCTCATGGCTACACCTTC.

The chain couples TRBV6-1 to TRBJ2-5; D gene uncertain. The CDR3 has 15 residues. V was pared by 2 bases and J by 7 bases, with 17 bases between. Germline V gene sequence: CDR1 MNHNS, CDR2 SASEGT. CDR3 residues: CASSERMSGIGTQYF. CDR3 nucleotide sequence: TGTGCCAGCAGTGAAAGAATGTCAGGTATTGGGACCCAGTACTTC.

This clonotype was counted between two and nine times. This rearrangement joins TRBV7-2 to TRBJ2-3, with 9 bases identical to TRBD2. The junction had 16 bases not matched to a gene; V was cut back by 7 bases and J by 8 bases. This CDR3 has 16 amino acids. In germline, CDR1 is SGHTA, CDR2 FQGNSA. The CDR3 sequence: CASTPEPRGGRGTQYF. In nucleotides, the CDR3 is TGTGCCAGCACCCCCGAGCCGCGGGGGGGCCGAGGTACGCAGTATTTT.

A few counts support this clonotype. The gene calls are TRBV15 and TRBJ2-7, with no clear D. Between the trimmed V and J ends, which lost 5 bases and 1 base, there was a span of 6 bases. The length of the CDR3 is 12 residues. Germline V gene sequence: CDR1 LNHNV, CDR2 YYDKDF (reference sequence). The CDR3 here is CATSEGSYEQYF. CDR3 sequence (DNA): TGTGCCACCAGCGAAGGGTCCTACGAGCAGTACTTC.

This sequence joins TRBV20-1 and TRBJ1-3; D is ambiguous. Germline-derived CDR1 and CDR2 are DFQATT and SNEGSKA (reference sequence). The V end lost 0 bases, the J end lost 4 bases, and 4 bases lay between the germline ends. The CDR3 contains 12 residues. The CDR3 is CSARDRGNTIYF. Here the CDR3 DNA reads TGCAGTGCTAGAGACAGGGGAAACACCATATATTTT.

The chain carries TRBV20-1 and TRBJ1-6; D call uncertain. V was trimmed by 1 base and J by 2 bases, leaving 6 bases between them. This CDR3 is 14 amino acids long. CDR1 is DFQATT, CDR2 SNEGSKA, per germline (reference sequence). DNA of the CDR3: TGCAGTGCTAGAGGTCAGACCTATAATTCACCCCTCCACTTT. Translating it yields CSARGQTYNSPLHF.

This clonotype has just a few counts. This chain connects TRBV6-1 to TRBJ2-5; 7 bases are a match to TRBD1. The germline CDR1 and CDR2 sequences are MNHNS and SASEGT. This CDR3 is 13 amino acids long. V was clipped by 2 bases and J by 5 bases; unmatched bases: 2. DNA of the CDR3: TGTGCCAGCAGTGAACCGGACAGGGAGACCCAGTACTTC. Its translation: CASSEPDRETQYF.

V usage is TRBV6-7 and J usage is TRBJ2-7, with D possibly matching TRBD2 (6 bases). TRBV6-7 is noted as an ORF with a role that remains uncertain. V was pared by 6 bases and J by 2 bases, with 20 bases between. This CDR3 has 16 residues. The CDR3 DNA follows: TGTGCCAGCAGGAAACAATGGGACTTCAACCCCTACGAGCAGTACTTC. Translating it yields CASRKQWDFNPYEQYF.

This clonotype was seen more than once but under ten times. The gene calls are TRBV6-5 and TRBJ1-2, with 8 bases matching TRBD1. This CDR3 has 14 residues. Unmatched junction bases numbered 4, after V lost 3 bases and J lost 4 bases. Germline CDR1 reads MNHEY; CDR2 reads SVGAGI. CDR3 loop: CASSYTDRGYGYTF. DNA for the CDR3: TGTGCCAGCAGTTATACTGACAGGGGCTATGGCTACACCTTC.

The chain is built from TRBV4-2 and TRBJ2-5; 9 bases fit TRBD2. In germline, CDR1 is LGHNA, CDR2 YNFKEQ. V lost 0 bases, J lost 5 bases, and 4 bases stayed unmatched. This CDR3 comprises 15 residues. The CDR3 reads CASSQELAGLETQYF. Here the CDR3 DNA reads TGTGCCAGCAGCCAAGAACTAGCGGGTTTGGAGACCCAGTACTTC.

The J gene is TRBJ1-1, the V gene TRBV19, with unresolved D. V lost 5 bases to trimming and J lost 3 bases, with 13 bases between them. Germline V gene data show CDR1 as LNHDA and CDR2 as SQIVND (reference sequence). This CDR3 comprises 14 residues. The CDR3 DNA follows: TGTGCCAGTAGTCCCGTCGACCGAGACACTGAAGCTTTCTTT. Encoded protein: CASSPVDRDTEAFF.

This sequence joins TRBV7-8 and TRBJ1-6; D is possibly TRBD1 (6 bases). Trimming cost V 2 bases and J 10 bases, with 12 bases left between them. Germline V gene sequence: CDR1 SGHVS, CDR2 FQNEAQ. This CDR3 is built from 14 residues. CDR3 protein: CASSLLAGVSPLHF. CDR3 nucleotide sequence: TGTGCCAGCAGCTTATTGGCAGGGGTCTCACCCCTCCACTTT. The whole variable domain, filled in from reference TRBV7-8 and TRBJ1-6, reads GAGVSQSPRYKVAKRGQDVALRCDPISGHVSLFWYQQALGQGPEFLTYFQNEAQLDKSGLPSDRFFAERPEGSVSTLKIQRTQQEDSAVYLCASSLLAGVSPLHFGNGTRLTVT.

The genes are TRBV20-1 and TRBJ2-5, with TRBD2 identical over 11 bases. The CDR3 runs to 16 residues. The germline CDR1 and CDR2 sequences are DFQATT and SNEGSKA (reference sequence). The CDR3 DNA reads TGCATTGCCAGCTCCCCAACTAGCGGGGGCCAAGAGACCCAGTACTTC. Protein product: CIASSPTSGGQETQYF.

CDR3 sequence (DNA): TGTGCCAGCAGCGGAAGAGGGGGGGGTGGCTACACCTTC. Translating gives CASSGRGGGGYTF. The chain couples TRBV7-3 to TRBJ1-2; D possibly corresponds to TRBD1 (6 bases). Germline CDR1 SGHTA, CDR2 FQGTGA. This CDR3 spans 13 amino acids. V lost 5 bases to trimming and J lost 7 bases, with 14 bases between them.

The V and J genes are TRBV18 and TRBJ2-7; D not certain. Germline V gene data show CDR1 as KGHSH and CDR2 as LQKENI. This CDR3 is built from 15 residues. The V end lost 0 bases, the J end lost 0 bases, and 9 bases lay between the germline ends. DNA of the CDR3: TGTGCCAGCTCACCACCGCGAGAAAGCTCCTACGAGCAGTACTTC. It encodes CASSPPRESSYEQYF.

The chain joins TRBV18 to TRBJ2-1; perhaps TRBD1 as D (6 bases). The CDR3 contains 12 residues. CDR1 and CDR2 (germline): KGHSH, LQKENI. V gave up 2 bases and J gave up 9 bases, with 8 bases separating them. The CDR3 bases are TGTGCCAGCTCACCAGGGGGCAGTGAGCAGTTCTTC. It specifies CASSPGGSEQFF.

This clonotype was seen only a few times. CDR3 nucleotide sequence: TGTGCCAGCAGTTACGCAGACAGGGCGGACGAGCAGTACTTC. Translating it yields CASSYADRADEQYF. The rearrangement links TRBV6-5 to TRBJ2-7; 7 nucleotides agree with TRBD1. V lost 2 bases, J lost 5 bases, and 6 bases stayed unmatched. The CDR3 length is 14 residues. CDR1 is MNHEY, CDR2 SVGAGI, per germline.

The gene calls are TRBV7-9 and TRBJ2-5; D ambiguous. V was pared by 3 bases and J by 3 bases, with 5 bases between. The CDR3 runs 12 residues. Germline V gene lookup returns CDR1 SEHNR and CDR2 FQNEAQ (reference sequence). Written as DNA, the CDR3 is TGTGCCAGCAGCTTCAAAGAAGAGACCCAGTACTTC. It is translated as CASSFKEETQYF. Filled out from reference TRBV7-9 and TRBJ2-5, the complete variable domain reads DTGVSQNPRHKITKRGQNVTFRCDPISEHNRLYWYRQTLGQGPEFLTYFQNEAQLEKSRLLSDRFSAERPKGSFSTLEIQRTEQGDSAMYLCASSFKEETQYFGPGTRLLVL.

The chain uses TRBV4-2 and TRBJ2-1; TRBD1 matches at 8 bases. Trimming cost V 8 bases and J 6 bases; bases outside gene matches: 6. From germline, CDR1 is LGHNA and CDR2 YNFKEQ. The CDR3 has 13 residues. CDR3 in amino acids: CASSGQGANEQFF. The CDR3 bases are TGTGCCAGCTCGGGGCAGGGGGCCAATGAGCAGTTCTTC.

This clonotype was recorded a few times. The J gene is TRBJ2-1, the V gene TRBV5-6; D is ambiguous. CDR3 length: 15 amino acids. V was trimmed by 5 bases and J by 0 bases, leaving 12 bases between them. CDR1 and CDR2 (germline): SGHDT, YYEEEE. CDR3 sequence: CASRNDLSSYNEQFF. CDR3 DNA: TGTGCCAGCAGAAATGACCTGAGCTCCTACAATGAGCAGTTCTTC.